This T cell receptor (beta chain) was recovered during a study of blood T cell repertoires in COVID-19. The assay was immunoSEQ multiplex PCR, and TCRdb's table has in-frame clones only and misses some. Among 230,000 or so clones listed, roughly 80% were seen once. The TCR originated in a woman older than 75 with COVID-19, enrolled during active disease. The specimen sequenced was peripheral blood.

CDR3: CASSFPDRKETQYF. The CDR3 DNA is TGCGCCAGCAGCTTCCCCGACAGGAAAGAGACCCAGTACTTC. This sequence joins TRBV5-1 and TRBJ2-5; a possible D gene is TRBD1 (6 bases). Germline V gene sequence: CDR1 SGHRS, CDR2 YFSETQ. This CDR3 has 14 amino acids. V lost 2 bases, J lost 3 bases, and 11 bases lay in between. Filled out from reference TRBV5-1 and TRBJ2-5, the complete variable domain reads KAGVTQTPRYLIKTRGQQVTLSCSPISGHRSVSWYQQTPGQGLQFLFEYFSETQRNKGNFPGRFSGRQFSNSRSEMNVSTLELGDSALYLCASSFPDRKETQYFGPGTRLLVL.